The T cell receptor beta chain described here comes from a study of T cells in Graves' hyperthyroidism and ophthalmopathy. Exclusions: uncontrolled infection, other autoimmune disease, pregnancy, lactation. Study-level results: Ophthalmopathy and stable hyperthyroidism were separated by a 13 V-J model.

A remark on this clonotype: No antigen is known for it.

Amplified TCR beta CDR3 regions derived from RNA transcripts. First-round RT-PCR with HTBI primers amplified the TCR CDR3 region. TCRdb used MiXCR to reprocess the multiplex PCR reads, holding one entry per CDR3 protein. Of 490,000 or so distinct CDR3 sequences listed, 20% were seen once; the top ten hold over 45%. The germline V gene has CDR1 MGHRA and CDR2 YSYEKL. V trimming: 0 bases; J trimming: 1 base; junction bases outside the gene matches: 17. The CDR3 has 22 amino acids. The sequenced sample consisted of blood. The chain recombines TRBV4-1 with TRBJ2-6, with 8 nucleotides matching TRBD1. This TCR was sampled from a man aged 40-50 years with Graves' ophthalmopathy. The CDR3 loop is CASSQDLWPQGAGRSGANVLTF. The CDR3 nucleotides read TGCGCCAGCAGCCAAGATCTGTGGCCTCAGGGGGCCGGGAGATCTGGGGCCAACGTCCTGACTTTC.